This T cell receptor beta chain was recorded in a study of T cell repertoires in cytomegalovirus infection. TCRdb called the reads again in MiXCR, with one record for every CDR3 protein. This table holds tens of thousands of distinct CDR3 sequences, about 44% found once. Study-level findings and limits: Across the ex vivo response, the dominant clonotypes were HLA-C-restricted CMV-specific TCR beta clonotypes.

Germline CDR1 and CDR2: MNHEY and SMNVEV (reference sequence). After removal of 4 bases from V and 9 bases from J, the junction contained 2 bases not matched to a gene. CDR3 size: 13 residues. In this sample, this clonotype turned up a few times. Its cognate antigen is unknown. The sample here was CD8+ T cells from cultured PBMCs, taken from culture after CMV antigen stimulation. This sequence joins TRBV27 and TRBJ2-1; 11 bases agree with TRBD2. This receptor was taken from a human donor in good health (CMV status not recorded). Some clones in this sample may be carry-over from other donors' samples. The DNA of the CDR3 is TGTGCCAGCAGTTCCGGACTAGCGGGTGAGCAGTTCTTC. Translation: CASSSGLAGEQFF.